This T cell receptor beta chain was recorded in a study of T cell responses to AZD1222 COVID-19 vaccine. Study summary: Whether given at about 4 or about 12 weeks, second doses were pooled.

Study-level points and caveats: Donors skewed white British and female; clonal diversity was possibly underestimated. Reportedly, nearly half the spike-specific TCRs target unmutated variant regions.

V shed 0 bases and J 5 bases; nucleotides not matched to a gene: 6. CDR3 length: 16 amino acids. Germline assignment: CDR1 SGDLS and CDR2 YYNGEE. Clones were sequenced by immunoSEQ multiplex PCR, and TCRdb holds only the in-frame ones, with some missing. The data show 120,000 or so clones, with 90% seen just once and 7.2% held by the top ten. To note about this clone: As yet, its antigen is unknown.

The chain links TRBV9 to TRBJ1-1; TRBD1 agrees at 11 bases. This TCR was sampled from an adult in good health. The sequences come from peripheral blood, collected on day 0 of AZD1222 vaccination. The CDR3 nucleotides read TGTGCCAGCAGCGTAGCTAACGGACAGGGGGCGACTGAAGCTTTCTTT. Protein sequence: CASSVANGQGATEAFF.